The clone carrying this T cell receptor (beta chain) was seen a single time. Its antigen is unknown. Patients who underwent sequencing had shown CD8+CD57+ cell expansion by flow cytometry. Severe acquired aplastic anemia was present in all patients. This entry is derived from a study of CD8+CD57+ T cells in acquired aplastic anemia. Study-wide background: DNA from sorted CD4+ and CD8+ cells averaged approximately 2.9 ug.

Genomic DNA was employed as the template in profiling TCR beta VDJ and CDR3. TCRdb passed the reads through MiXCR, listing each CDR3 protein once. The repertoire includes tens of thousands of distinct CDR3 sequences, just over 70% of them detected once, and approximately 78% sits in the top ten. Study-wide results and limits: The same twenty-nine CD8+ CDR3 sequences occurred in patients and in controls. Statistical testing detected no significant gap in CD8+ Simpson's diversity between patients and controls.

The length of the CDR3 is 15 residues. The germline gives CDR1 SGHVS, CDR2 FNYEAQ. Between the trimmed V and J ends, which lost 1 base and 2 bases, there was a span of 11 bases. The receptor's source is a human donor with aplastic anemia. The sequenced sample consisted of sorted CD4+, CD8+, or CD8+CD57+ T cells (not recorded which) from PBMCs. The chain employs TRBV7-6 and TRBJ1-2, with D maybe TRBD1 (5 bases). The CDR3 DNA follows: TGTGCCAGCAGCTTAGGCGTGGGGCGCAACTATGGCTACACCTTC. Translation: CASSLGVGRNYGYTF.